This T cell receptor (beta chain) was recovered during a study of cytomegalovirus exposure and HLA in healthy donors. Sequencing was performed with immunoSEQ multiplex PCR; in TCRdb, only in-frame clones are kept and a portion is missing. In the table there are around 50,000 clones, about 94% of which are singletons. Study-level points and caveats: Testing in vitro showed a few CMV-associated chains specific for CMV antigens.

Germline loops: CDR1 MGHDK, CDR2 SYGVNS. Trimming removed 1 base at V and 4 bases at J, with 11 bases between. This CDR3 contains 14 residues. About this clone: Its cognate antigen is unknown.

The chain couples TRBV25-1 to TRBJ2-7; tentatively, D is TRBD2 (5 bases). The sample taken for sequencing was PBMCs. The TCR originated in a woman younger than 35 in good health and CMV-seropositive. DNA of the CDR3: TGTGCCAGCAGTGAATTTCGGACGGGGTACGAGCAGTACTTC. Residues: CASSEFRTGYEQYF.